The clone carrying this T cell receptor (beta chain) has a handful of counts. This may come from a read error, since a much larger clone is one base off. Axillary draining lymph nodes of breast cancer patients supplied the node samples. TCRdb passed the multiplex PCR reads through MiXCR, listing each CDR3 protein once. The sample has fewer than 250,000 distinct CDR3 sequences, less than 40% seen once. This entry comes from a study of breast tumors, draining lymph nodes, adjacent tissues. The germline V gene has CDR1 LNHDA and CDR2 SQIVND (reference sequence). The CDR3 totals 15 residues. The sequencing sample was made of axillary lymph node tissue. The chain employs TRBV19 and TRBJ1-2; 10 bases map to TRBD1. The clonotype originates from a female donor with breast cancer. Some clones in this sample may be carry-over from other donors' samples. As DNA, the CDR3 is TGTGCCAGTAGTATCCGACAGGGGGCGGTCTATGGCTGCACCTTC. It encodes CASSIRQGAVYGCTF.